The clone carrying this T cell receptor (beta chain) was detected many times. The data were taken from a study of T cells in Graves' hyperthyroidism and ophthalmopathy. The CDR3 regions of TCR beta were amplified from RNA transcripts. When the TCR CDR3 underwent first-round RT-PCR, the HTBI primer set was used. TCRdb recomputed calls from the multiplex PCR reads with MiXCR, one row per CDR3 protein. Of a few hundred thousand distinct CDR3 sequences detected, approximately 14% appear once; the ten largest clones hold roughly 7.4%. Fresh peripheral blood, approximately 10 ml, yielded the PBMCs. Input material: blood. The sequence was obtained from a woman aged 18 to 35 with Graves' hyperthyroidism.

The CDR3: CASSLGGPSSGNTIYF. DNA of the CDR3: TGTGCCAGCAGCTTAGGCGGACCTTCCTCTGGAAACACCATATATTTT. The rearrangement uses TRBV7-2 and TRBJ1-3, with D uncertain. The CDR3 contains 16 residues. Germline V gene data show CDR1 as SGHTA and CDR2 as FQGNSA. The V gene lost 1 base and the J gene lost 0 bases, with 10 bases spanning the gap.